This entry is about one TCR beta chain. The data stem from a study of blood T cell repertoires in COVID-19. Study summary: Donors in the United States, Italy and Spain gave samples during acute or convalescent COVID-19. PBMCs, B-cell-depleted T cells, or T cells provided the cDNA or gDNA that made up the material.

The V gene end was trimmed by 4 bases and the J gene end by 8 bases; junction bases not matched to a gene: 5. CDR3 size: 14 residues. Germline loops: CDR1 LGHDT, CDR2 YNNKEL (reference sequence). In the authors' methods: Reference gene primer amplification yielded estimated nucleated cell counts. The data were produced by immunoSEQ multiplex PCR, yet TCRdb's version contains in-frame clones alone and is incomplete. That table gives V, J and clone size, and the DNA gave D and trimming. The sample consists of under 350,000 clones, about 89% of them appearing once. This receptor was identified in a man aged 45-60 years with acute or convalescent COVID-19. The chain links TRBV3-1 (or the pseudogene TRBV3-2) to TRBJ1-3; 10 bases map to TRBD1. The sample was peripheral blood. CDR3 DNA sequence: TGTGCCAGCAGCCCGGGACAGGGGATACACACCATATATTTT. Protein: CASSPGQGIHTIYF.